This T cell receptor (beta chain) derives from a study of blood T cell repertoires in COVID-19. Whole-study context: The United States, Italy and Spain were the sources of the acute and convalescent COVID-19 samples.

How the authors handled the data: By means of reference gene primer amplification, nucleated cell counts were estimated. The protocol was immunoSEQ multiplex PCR, while the TCRdb copy is restricted to in-frame clones and leaves out a portion. D and trimming come from the DNA, and the V and J calls and clone size come from that table. The sample lists approximately 260,000 clones; approximately 87% were seen once. The CDR3 loop spans 13 amino acids. The junction had 4 bases not matched to a gene; V was cut back by 3 bases and J by 5 bases. In germline, CDR1 is DFQATT, CDR2 SNEGSKA (reference sequence).

The sequencing input was peripheral blood. The receptor comes from a human donor in a cohort sampled during active COVID-19. The chain is built from TRBV20-1 and TRBJ2-7; 10 bases are a match to TRBD2. DNA of the CDR3: TGCAGTGCTAGTTTGCTAGCGGGGGACGAGCAGTACTTC. Translated: CSASLLAGDEQYF.